This TCR beta chain was obtained from a study of T-cell memory formation after mild COVID-19. Study-wide context: The two donors had largely donor-specific TCR clusters. General study points: While clones contracting from day 15 to 85 were balanced between CD4 and CD8, later expanders leaned CD4+. The pre-infection memory compartment contained some responding clones, suggesting cross-reactive memory joined.

On this clonotype: Its cognate antigen is unknown.

TCRalpha and TCRbeta libraries used 5'RACE with constant-segment primers and UMIs. MiXCR was run by TCRdb on the 5' RACE reads, yielding one entry per CDR3 protein. The data show a few hundred thousand distinct CDR3 sequences, with approximately 21% seen just once and roughly an eighth held by the top ten. The V gene end was trimmed by 4 bases and the J gene end by 0 bases; junction bases not matched to a gene: 12. The CDR3 is 19 residues long. CDR1 and CDR2 (germline): SGHVS, FNYEAQ. The sequenced sample consisted of PBMCs or a T cell subset sorted from them (not recorded which). J is TRBJ2-6 and V is TRBV7-6, with 7 bases that match TRBD2. This clonotype originated in an adult woman who had mild COVID-19 (a few samples of this study predate the infection). Cell type and time point are not known. CDR3 protein: CASSSPWKGRGSGANVLTF. The CDR3 DNA is TGTGCCAGCAGCTCCCCTTGGAAAGGGAGGGGCTCTGGGGCCAACGTCCTGACTTTC.